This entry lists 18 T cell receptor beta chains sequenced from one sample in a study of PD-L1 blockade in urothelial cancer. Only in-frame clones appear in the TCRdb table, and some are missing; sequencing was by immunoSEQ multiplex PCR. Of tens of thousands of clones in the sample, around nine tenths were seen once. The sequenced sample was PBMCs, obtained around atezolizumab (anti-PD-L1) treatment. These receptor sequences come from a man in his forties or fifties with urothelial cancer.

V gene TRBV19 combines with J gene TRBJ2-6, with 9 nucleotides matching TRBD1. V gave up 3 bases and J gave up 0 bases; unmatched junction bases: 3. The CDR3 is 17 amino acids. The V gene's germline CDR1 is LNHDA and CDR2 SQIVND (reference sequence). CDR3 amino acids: CASSIRGQGSGANVLTF. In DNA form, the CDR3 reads TGTGCCAGTAGTATTAGGGGACAGGGCTCTGGGGCCAACGTCCTGACTTTC.

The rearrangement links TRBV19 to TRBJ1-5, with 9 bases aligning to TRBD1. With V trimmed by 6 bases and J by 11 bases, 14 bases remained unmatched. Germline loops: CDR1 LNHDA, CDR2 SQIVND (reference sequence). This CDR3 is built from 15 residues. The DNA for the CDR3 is TGTGCCAGTAGCCCTACAGGGGGCGCGGGAATAGCCCAGCATTTT. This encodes CASSPTGGAGIAQHF.

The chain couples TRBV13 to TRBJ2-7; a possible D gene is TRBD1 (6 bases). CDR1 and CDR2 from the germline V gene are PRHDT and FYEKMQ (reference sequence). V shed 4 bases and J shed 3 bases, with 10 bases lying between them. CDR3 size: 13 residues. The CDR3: CASSWRGGYEQYF. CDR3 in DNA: TGTGCCAGCAGCTGGCGAGGGGGCTACGAGCAGTACTTC.

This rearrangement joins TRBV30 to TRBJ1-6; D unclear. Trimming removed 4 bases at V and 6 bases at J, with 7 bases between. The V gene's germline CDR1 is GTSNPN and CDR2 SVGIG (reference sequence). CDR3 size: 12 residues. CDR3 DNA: TGTGCCTGGAAACATCCTAATTCACCCCTCCACTTT. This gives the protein CAWKHPNSPLHF.

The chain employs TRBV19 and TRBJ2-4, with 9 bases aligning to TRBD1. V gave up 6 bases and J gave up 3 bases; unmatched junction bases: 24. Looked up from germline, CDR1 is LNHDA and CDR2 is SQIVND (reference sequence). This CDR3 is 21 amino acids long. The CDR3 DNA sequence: TGTGCCAGTAGGCACGTCTACCCAGGGGACAGGGATCCATCCATCAAAAACATTCAGTACTTC. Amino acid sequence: CASRHVYPGDRDPSIKNIQYF.

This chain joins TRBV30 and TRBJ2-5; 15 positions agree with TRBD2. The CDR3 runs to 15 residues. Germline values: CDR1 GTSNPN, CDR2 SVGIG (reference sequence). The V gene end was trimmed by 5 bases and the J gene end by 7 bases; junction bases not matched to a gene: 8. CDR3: CAWDPGLAGGGTQYF. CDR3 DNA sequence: TGTGCCTGGGACCCGGGACTAGCGGGGGGCGGGACCCAGTACTTC.

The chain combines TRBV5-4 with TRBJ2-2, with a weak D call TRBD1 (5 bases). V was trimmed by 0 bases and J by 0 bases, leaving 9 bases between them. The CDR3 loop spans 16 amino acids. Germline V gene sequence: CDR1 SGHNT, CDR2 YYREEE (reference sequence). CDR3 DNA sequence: TGTGCCAGCAGCTTGGAAGGGGCATCGAACACCGGGGAGCTGTTTTTT. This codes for CASSLEGASNTGELFF.

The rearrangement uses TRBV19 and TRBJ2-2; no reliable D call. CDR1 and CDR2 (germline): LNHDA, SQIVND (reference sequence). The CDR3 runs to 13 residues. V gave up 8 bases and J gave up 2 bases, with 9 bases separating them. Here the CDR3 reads CASATSNTGELFF. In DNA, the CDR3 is TGTGCCAGTGCCACAAGTAACACCGGGGAGCTGTTTTTT. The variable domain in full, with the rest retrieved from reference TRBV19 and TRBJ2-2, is DGGITQSPKYLFRKEGQNVTLSCEQNLNHDAMYWYRQDPGQGLRLIYYSQIVNDFQKGDIAEGYSVSREKKESFPLTVTSAQKNPTAFYLCASATSNTGELFFGEGSRLTVL.

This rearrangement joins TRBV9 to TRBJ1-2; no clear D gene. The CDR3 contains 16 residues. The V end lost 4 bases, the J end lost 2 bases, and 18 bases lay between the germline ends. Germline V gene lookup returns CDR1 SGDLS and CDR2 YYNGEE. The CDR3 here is CASSWRRDGPNYGYTF. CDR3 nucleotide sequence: TGTGCCAGCAGCTGGAGGAGGGATGGACCCAACTATGGCTACACCTTC.

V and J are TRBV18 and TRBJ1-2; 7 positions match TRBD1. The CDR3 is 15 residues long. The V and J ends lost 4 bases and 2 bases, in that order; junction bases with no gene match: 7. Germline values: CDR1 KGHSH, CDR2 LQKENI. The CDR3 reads CASSRQGQANYGYTF. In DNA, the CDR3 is TGTGCCAGCTCACGACAGGGACAAGCAAACTATGGCTACACCTTC.

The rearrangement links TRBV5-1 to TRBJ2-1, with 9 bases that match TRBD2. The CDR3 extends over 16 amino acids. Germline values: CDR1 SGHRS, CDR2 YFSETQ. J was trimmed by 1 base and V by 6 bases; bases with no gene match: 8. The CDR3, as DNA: TGCGCCAGCAACCTTAGCGGGAGAGGGTCCTACAATGAGCAGTTCTTC. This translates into CASNLSGRGSYNEQFF.

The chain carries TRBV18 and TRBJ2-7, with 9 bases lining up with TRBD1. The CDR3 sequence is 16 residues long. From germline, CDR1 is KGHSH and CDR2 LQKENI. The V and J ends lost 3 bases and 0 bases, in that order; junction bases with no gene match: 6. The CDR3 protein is CASSPLTGGVSYEQYF. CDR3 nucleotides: TGTGCCAGCTCACCGCTAACAGGGGGCGTCTCCTACGAGCAGTACTTC.

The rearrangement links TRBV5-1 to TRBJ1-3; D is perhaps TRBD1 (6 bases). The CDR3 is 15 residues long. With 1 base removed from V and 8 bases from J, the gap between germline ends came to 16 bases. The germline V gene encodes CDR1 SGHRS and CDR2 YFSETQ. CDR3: CASSLTGTPADTIYF. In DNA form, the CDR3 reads TGCGCCAGCAGCTTGACCGGGACACCCGCGGACACCATATATTTT.

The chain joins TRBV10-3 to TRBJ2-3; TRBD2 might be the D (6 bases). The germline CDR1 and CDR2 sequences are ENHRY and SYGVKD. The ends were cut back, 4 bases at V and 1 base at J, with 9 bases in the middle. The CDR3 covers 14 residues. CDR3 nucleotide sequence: TGTGCCATCAGTGCGTGGGGGGGCACAGATACGCAGTATTTT. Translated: CAISAWGGTDTQYF.

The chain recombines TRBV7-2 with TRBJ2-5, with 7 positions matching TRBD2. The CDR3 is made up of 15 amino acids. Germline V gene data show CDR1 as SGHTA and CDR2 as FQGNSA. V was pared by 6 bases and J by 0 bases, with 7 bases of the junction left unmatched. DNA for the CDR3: TGTGCCAGCAGTTTCCCGGGGGGATACCAAGAGACCCAGTACTTC. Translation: CASSFPGGYQETQYF.

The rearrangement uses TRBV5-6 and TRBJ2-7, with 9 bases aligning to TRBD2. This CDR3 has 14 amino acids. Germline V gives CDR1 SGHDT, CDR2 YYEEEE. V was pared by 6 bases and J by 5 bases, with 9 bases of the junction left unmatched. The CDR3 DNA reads TGTGCCAGCAACTCGGGCGGGAGGGGGCACGAGCAGTACTTC. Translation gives CASNSGGRGHEQYF.

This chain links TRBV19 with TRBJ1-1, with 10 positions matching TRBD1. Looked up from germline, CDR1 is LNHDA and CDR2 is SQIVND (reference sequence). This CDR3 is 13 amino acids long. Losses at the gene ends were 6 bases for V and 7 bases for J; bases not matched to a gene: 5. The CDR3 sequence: CASRGQGFGEAFF. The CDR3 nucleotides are TGTGCCAGTAGGGGACAGGGGTTCGGTGAAGCTTTCTTT.

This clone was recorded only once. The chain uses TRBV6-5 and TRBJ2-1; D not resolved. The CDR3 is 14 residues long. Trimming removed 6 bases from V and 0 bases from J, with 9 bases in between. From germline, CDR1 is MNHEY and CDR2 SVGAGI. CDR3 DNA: TGTGCCAGCAGACGACATAGCTCCTACAATGAGCAGTTCTTC. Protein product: CASRRHSSYNEQFF.